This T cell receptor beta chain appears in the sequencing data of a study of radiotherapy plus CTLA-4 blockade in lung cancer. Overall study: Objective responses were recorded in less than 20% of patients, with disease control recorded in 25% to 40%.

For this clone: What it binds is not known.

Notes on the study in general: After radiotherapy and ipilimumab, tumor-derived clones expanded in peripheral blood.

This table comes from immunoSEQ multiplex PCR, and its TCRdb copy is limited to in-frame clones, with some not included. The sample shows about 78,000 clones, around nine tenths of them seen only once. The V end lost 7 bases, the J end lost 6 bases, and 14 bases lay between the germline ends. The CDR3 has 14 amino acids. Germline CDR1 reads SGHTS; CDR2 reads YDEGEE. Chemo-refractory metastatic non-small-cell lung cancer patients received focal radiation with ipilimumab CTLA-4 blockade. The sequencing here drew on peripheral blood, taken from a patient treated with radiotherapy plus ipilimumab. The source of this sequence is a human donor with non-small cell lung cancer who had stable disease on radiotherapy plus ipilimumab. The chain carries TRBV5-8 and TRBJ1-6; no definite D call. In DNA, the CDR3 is TGTGCCAGCCAAACGTCCCCCTTTAATTCACCCCTCCACTTT. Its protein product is CASQTSPFNSPLHF. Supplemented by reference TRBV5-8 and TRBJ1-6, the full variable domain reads EAGVTQSPTHLIKTRGQQATLRCSPISGHTSVYWYQQALGLGLQFLLWYDEGEERNRGNFPPRFSGRQFPNYSSELNVNALELEDSALYLCASQTSPFNSPLHFGNGTRLTVT.